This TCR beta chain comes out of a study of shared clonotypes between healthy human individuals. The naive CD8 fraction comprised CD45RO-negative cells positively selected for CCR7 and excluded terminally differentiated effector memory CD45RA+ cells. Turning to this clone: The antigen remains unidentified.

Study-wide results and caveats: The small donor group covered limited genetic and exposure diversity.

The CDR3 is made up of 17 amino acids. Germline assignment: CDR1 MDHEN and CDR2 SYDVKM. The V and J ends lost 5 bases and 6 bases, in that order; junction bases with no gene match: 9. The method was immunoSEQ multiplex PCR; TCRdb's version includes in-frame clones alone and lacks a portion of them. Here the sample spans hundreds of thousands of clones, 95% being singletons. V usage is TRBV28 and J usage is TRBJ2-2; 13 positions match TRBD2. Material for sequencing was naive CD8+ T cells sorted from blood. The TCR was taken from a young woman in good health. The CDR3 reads CASSIGLAGVTSGELFF. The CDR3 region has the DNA TGTGCCAGCAGTATCGGACTAGCGGGAGTTACCTCCGGGGAGCTGTTTTTT.